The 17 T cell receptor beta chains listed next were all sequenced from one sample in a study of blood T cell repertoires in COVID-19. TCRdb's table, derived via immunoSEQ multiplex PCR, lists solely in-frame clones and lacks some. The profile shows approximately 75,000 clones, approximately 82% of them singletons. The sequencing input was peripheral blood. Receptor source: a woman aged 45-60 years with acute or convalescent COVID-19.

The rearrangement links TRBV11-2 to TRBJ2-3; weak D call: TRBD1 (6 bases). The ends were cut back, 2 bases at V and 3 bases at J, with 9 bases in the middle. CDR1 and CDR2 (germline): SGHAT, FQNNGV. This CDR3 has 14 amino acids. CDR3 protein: CASSLTGFTDTQYF. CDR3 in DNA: TGTGCCAGCAGCTTAACAGGGTTTACAGATACGCAGTATTTT.

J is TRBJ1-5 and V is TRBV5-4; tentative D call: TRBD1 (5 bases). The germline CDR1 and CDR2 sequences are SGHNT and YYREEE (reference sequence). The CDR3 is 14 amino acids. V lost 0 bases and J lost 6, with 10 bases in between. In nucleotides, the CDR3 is TGTGCCAGCAGCTTGGACGGGGGGAGTCAGCCCCAGCATTTT. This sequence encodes CASSLDGGSQPQHF.

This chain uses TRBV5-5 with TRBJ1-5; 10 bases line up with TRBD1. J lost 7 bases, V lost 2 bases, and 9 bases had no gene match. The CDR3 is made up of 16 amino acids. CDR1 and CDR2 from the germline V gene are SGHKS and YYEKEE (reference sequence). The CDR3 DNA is TGTGCCAGCAGCTTAGCAGGGACAGGGGCAGGCCAGCCCCAGCATTTT. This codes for CASSLAGTGAGQPQHF.

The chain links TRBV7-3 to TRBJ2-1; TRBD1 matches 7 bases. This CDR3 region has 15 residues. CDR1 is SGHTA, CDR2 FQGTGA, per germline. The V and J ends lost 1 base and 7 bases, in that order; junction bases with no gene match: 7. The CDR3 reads CASSLSLARGNEQFF. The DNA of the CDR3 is TGTGCCAGCAGCTTAAGCTTGGCCAGGGGGAATGAGCAGTTCTTC.

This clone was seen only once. DNA of the CDR3: TGTGCTAGTGTAAAGGGGAATCAGCCCCAGCATTTT. It yields the protein CASVKGNQPQHF. The chain has TRBV12-5 and TRBJ1-5; tentative D call: TRBD1 (5 bases). Germline V gene lookup returns CDR1 LGHNT and CDR2 FRNRAP. Trimming left V 7 bases short and J 4 bases short, with 8 bases between. The CDR3 sequence is 12 residues long.

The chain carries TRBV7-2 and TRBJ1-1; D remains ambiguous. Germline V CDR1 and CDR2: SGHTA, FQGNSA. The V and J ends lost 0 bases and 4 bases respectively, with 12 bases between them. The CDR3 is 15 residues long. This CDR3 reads CASSLARLLGTEAFF. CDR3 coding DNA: TGTGCCAGCAGCTTAGCGAGGCTCCTGGGCACTGAAGCTTTCTTT.

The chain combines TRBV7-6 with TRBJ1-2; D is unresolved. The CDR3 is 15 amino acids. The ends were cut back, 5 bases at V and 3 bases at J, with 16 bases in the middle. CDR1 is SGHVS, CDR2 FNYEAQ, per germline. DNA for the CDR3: TGTGCCAGCAGCCAGGAAGGGCGGGGAGACTATGGCTACACCTTC. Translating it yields CASSQEGRGDYGYTF.

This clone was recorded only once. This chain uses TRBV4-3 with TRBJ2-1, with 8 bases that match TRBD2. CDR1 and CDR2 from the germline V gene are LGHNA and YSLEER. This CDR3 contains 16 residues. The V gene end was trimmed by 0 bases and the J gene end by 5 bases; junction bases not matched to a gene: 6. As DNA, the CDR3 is TGCGCCAGCAGCCAAGAAGGGACTAGGCCTAACAATGAGCAGTTCTTC. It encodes CASSQEGTRPNNEQFF.

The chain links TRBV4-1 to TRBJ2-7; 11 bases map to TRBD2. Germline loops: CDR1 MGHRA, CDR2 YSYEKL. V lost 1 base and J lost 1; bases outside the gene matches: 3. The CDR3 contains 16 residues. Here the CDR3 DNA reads TGCGCCAGCAGCCAAGGGGGACTAGCGGTTTCCTACGAGCAGTACTTC. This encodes CASSQGGLAVSYEQYF.

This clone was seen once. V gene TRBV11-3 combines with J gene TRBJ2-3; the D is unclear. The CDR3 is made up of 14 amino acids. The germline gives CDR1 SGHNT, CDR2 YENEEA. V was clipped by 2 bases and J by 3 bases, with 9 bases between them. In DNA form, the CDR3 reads TGTGCCAGCAGCTTACACGGAGAGACAGATACGCAGTATTTT. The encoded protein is CASSLHGETDTQYF.

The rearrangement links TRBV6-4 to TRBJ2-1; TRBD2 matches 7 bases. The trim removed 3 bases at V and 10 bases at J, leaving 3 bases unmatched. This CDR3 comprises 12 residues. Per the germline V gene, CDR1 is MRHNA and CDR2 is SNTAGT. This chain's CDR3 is CASSDGRGEQFF. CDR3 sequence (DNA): TGTGCCAGCAGTGATGGGAGGGGAGAGCAGTTCTTC.

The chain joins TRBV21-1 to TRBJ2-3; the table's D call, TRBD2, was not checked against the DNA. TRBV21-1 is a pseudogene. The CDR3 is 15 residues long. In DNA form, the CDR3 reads TGTGCCAGCACCCTCCCACCGGGATCCACAGATACGCAGTATTTT. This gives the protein CASTLPPGSTDTQYF.

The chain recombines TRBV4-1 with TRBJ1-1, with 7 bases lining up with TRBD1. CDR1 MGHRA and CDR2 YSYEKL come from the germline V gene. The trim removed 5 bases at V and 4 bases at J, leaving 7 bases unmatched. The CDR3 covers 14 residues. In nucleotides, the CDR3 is TGCGCCAGCAGCTTGGCAGGGGGAGGCACTGAAGCTTTCTTT. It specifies CASSLAGGGTEAFF.

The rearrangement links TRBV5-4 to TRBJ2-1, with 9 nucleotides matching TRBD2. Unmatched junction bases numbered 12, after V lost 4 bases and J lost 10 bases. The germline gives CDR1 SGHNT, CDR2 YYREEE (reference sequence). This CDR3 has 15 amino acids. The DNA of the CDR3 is TGTGCCAGCAGCCCACGGACTAGCGAGCCGCAGGAGCAGTTCTTC. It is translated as CASSPRTSEPQEQFF.

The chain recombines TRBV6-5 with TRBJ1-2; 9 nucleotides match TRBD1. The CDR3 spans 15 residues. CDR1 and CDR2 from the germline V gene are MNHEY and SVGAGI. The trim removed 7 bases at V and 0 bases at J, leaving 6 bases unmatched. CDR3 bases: TGTGCCAGCATTTTAGGACAGGGGACTAACTATGGCTACACCTTC. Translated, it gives CASILGQGTNYGYTF.

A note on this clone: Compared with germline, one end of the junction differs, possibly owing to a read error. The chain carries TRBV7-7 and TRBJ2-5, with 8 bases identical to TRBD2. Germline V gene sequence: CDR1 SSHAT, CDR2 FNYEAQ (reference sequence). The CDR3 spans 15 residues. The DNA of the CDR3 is TGTGCTAGCAGCTTTGGACGGGAGGGTGGAGAGACCCAGTACTTC. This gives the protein CASSFGREGGETQYF.

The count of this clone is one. The DNA for the CDR3 is TGTGCCAGCAGCTTGCTCAGCTCCTACAATGAGCAGTTCTTC. This translates into CASSLLSSYNEQFF. V is TRBV7-2 and J is TRBJ2-1, with D unresolved. Trimming left V 3 bases short and J 0 bases short, with 6 bases between. Germline V gene lookup returns CDR1 SGHTA and CDR2 FQGNSA. This CDR3 comprises 14 residues.